The subject of this entry is one TCR beta chain. What it recognizes is unknown. This entry is derived from a study of cytomegalovirus exposure and HLA in healthy donors. At the level of the study: The same platform used for the roughly 600 first-cohort repertoires was also used for the 100 to 150 validation repertoires, as a later analysis reported.

The CDR3 runs to 17 residues. Germline V gene sequence: CDR1 LGHNT, CDR2 FRNRAP. The V gene lost 2 bases and the J gene lost 2 bases, with 19 bases spanning the gap. Points from the study as a whole: Accounts indicate the classifier identified cytomegalovirus status with strong specificity and sensitivity. Clusters of TCRs from the first cohort tended to co-occur in the 100 to 150 validation repertoires (as a later analysis found).

Assay: immunoSEQ multiplex PCR; the TCRdb copy retains only in-frame clones and omits some. The data contain approximately 150,000 clones, over 80% of them singletons. This sequence originates from a man between 18 and 35 years old in good health and CMV-seropositive. The sample consisted of PBMCs. This sequence joins TRBV12-5 and TRBJ2-7; TRBD1 is a possible D gene (6 bases). The CDR3 loop reads CASGLPSRTEAPYEQYF. CDR3 sequence (DNA): TGTGCTAGTGGTTTGCCCTCCCGGACAGAAGCTCCCTACGAGCAGTACTTC.